This T cell receptor (beta chain) was captured by sequencing in a study of cytomegalovirus exposure and HLA in healthy donors. Primers: 60 Vbeta forward and 13 Jbeta reverse. Here immunoSEQ multiplex PCR was the method, and the copy in TCRdb shows in-frame clones only, minus some. The sample comprises about 150,000 clones, less than 85% of which are singletons, and roughly 6% rests with the top ten. V was clipped by 0 bases and J by 1 base, with 7 bases between them. CDR3 size: 16 residues. Germline loops: CDR1 LNHDA, CDR2 SQIVND (reference sequence). Source material: PBMCs. The chain employs TRBV19 and TRBJ2-6; D is undetermined. The source is a man in his fifties in good health and CMV-seropositive. CDR3 residues: CASSIDFPSGANVLTF. CDR3 coding DNA: TGTGCCAGTAGTATAGATTTCCCTTCTGGGGCCAACGTCCTGACTTTC.